A single sample is the source of the 9 T cell receptor beta chains below, sequenced in a study of OX40 agonist ivuxolimab in advanced cancers. Profiling relied on immunoSEQ multiplex PCR, and the TCRdb table lists in-frame clones only, not all of them. The table has about 80,000 clones, about nine tenths seen once. The sample here was CD4+ or CD8+ T cells sorted from blood, taken in a trial of the OX40 agonist ivuxolimab. The receptors shown here come from an adult with an advanced solid tumor such as melanoma, head and neck, liver or kidney cancer.

This chain uses TRBV28 with TRBJ2-1; no clear D gene. V lost 2 bases and J lost 12, with 8 bases in between. The CDR3 totals 11 residues. CDR1 MDHEN and CDR2 SYDVKM come from the germline V gene. This chain's CDR3 is CASSLRWSQFF. In DNA form, the CDR3 reads TGTGCCAGCAGTTTAAGATGGTCGCAGTTCTTC.

The rearrangement joins TRBV6-5 to TRBJ1-5, with D uncertain. The CDR3 covers 15 residues. Trimming pared 2 bases from V and 0 bases from J, leaving 8 bases between. Germline CDR1 reads MNHEY; CDR2 reads SVGAGI. The CDR3 region has the DNA TGTGCCAGCAGTTACAACCCTAATAGCAATCAGCCCCAGCATTTT. It translates to CASSYNPNSNQPQHF.

The chain couples TRBV10-1 to TRBJ1-6; D is unresolved. The V and J ends lost 3 bases and 9 bases respectively, with 12 bases between them. The CDR3 has 14 amino acids. The V gene's germline CDR1 is WNHNN and CDR2 SYGVQD (reference sequence). CDR3 nucleotides: TGCGCCAGCAGTGAAGAGGTGGCGGGTTCACCCCTCCACTTT. This encodes CASSEEVAGSPLHF.

The rearrangement joins TRBV28 to TRBJ1-3; no firm D call. Germline CDR1 reads MDHEN; CDR2 reads SYDVKM. Trimming left V 3 bases short and J 7 bases short, with 4 bases between. The CDR3 sequence is 11 residues long. CDR3 amino acids: CASSFWNTIYF. CDR3 DNA: TGTGCCAGCAGTTTTTGGAACACCATATATTTT.

This clone was observed a handful of times. The rearrangement links TRBV18 to TRBJ1-6; D is unclear. Germline CDR1 reads KGHSH; CDR2 reads LQKENI. This CDR3 region has 14 residues. V was trimmed by 2 bases and J by 7 bases, leaving 9 bases between them. The CDR3 coding sequence is TGTGCCAGCTCACCAGGGAGGACCAATTCACCCCTCCACTTT. Amino acids: CASSPGRTNSPLHF.

This chain connects TRBV18 to TRBJ2-3; 9 bases are shared with TRBD2. V lost 0 bases, J lost 1 base, and 5 bases stayed unmatched. Germline loops: CDR1 KGHSH, CDR2 LQKENI. The CDR3 loop spans 17 amino acids. This chain's CDR3 is CASSPPGLARGTDTQYF. CDR3 sequence (DNA): TGTGCCAGCTCACCACCGGGACTAGCTCGAGGCACAGATACGCAGTATTTT. The whole variable domain, filled in from reference TRBV18 and TRBJ2-3, reads NAGVMQNPRHLVRRRGQEARLRCSPMKGHSHVYWYRQLPEEGLKFMVYLQKENIIDESGMPKERFSAEFPKEGPSILRIQQVVRGDSAAYFCASSPPGLARGTDTQYFGPGTRLTVL.

V is TRBV28 and J is TRBJ2-7; D is perhaps TRBD2 (7 bases). Germline assignment: CDR1 MDHEN and CDR2 SYDVKM. The CDR3 extends over 13 amino acids. V lost 3 bases, J lost 6 bases, and 12 bases lay in between. CDR3 residues: CASSLKGGLEQYV. The CDR3 nucleotides are TGTGCCAGCAGTTTGAAGGGGGGGCTCGAGCAGTACGTC.

The chain recombines TRBV28 with TRBJ1-2; possible D gene TRBD1, 5 bases. The CDR3 is made up of 13 amino acids. Per germline, CDR1 MDHEN and CDR2 SYDVKM. The germline V and J ends were trimmed by 2 bases and 4 bases, with 8 bases remaining between them. CDR3 region: CASSLQGIYGYTF. The CDR3 region has the DNA TGTGCCAGCAGTTTACAGGGTATCTATGGCTACACCTTC.

CDR3 sequence reads: CASSSSDRKINYGYTF. The CDR3 DNA reads TGTGCCAGCAGTTCCTCCGACAGGAAAATTAACTATGGCTACACCTTC. The chain recombines TRBV27 with TRBJ1-2; TRBD1 might be the D (6 bases). Germline V gene data show CDR1 as MNHEY and CDR2 as SMNVEV (reference sequence). V was shortened by 4 bases and J by 1 base, with 16 bases between the two germline ends. CDR3 size: 16 residues.